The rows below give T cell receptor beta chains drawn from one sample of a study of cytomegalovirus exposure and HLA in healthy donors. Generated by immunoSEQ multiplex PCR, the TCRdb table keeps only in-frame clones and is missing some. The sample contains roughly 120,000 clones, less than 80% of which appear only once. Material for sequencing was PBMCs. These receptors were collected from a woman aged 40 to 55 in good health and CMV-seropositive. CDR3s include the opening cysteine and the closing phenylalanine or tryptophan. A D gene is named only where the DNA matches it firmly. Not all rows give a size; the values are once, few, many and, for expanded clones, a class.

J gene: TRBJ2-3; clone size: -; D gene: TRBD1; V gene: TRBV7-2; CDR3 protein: CASGSTPGQAQDTQYF; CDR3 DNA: TGTGCCAGCGGATCTACACCGGGACAGGCACAAGATACGCAGTATTTT
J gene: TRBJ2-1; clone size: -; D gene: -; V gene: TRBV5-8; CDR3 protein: CASSFNKYNEQFF; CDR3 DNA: TGTGCCAGCAGCTTCAACAAGTACAATGAGCAGTTCTTC
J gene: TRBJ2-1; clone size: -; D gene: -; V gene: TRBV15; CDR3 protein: CATSSTTGNAYNEQFF; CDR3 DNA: TGTGCCACCAGCAGCACGACTGGAAACGCCTACAATGAGCAGTTCTTC
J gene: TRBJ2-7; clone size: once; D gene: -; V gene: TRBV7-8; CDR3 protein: CASSLAGTSGEQYF; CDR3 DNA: TGTGCCAGCAGCTTAGCGGGAACCTCGGGAGAGCAGTACTTC
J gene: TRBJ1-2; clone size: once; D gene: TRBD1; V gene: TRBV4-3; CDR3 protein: CASSQDGAGGMSGYTF; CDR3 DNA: TGCGCCAGCAGCCAAGACGGGGCAGGGGGAATGTCGGGCTACACCTTC
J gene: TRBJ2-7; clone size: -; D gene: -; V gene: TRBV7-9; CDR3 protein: CASSLYRGGEQYF; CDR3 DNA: TGTGCCAGCAGCTTATACAGGGGGGGCGAGCAGTACTTC
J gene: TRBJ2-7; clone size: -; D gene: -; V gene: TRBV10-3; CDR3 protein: CAISDPGIRDGEQYF; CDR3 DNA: TGTGCCATCAGTGACCCCGGGATCCGAGACGGCGAGCAGTACTTC
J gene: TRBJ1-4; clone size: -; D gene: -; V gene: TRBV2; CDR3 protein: CASSTSWTGEKLFF; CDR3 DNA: TGTGCCAGCAGCACTAGCTGGACGGGGGAAAAACTGTTTTTT
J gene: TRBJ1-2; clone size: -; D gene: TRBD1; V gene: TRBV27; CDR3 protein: CASSLAETGDYGYTF; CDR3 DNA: TGTGCCAGCAGTTTAGCTGAAACAGGGGACTATGGCTACACCTTC
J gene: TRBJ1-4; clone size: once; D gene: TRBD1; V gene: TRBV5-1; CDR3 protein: CASSSGQATNEKLFF; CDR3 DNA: TGCGCCAGCAGCTCGGGACAGGCAACTAATGAAAAACTGTTTTTT
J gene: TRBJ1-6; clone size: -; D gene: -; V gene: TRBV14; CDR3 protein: CASSQGQGMRNSPLHF; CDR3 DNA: TGTGCCAGCAGCCAAGGGCAGGGGATGAGAAATTCACCCCTCCACTTT
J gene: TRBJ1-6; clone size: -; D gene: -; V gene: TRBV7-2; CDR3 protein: CASSLPLDSPLHF; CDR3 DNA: TGTGCCAGCAGCCTTCCTTTAGATTCACCCCTCCACTTT
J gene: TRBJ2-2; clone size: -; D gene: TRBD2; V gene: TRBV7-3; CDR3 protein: CASSRTSGNTGELFF; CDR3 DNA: TGTGCCAGCAGCCGGACTAGCGGAAACACCGGGGAGCTGTTTTTT
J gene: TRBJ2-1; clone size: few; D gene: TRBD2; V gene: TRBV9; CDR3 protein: CASSTSGMDYNEQFF; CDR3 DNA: TGTGCCAGCAGCACTAGCGGGATGGATTACAATGAGCAGTTCTTC
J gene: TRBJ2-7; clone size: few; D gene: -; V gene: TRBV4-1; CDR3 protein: CASSQVSGLGPYEQYF; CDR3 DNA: TGCGCCAGCAGCCAAGTCTCGGGACTTGGTCCCTACGAGCAGTACTTC
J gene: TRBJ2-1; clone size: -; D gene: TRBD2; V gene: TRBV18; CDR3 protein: CASSPRGTSGDNEQFF; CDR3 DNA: TGTGCCAGCTCACCACGGGGGACTAGCGGAGACAATGAGCAGTTCTTC
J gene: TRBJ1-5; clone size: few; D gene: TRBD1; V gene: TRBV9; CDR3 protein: CASKPWGQGLNQPQHF; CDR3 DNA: TGTGCCAGTAAACCGTGGGGACAGGGGTTAAATCAGCCCCAGCATTTT
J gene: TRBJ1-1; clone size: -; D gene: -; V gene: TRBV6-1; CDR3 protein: CASSEESGGTPPNTEAFF; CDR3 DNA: TGTGCCAGCAGTGAAGAGTCGGGGGGCACCCCTCCGAACACTGAAGCTTTCTTT
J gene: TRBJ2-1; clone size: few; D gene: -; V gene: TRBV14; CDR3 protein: CASSQEPRPAGVFYNEQFF; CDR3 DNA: TGTGCCAGCAGCCAAGAACCCCGCCCCGCCGGGGTTTTCTACAATGAGCAGTTCTTC
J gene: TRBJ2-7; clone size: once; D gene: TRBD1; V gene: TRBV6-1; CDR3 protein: CASSNLGTGTEQYF; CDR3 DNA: TGTGCCAGCAGCAATTTGGGGACAGGGACCGAGCAGTACTTC
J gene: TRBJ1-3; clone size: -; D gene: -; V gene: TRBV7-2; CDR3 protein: CASSRTVSGNTIYF; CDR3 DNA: TGTGCCAGCAGCCGAACAGTCTCTGGAAACACCATATATTTT
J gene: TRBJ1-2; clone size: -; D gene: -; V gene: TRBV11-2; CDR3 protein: CASSSLLGRGGYTF; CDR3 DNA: TGTGCCAGCAGCTCGCTTTTAGGGAGGGGTGGCTACACCTTC
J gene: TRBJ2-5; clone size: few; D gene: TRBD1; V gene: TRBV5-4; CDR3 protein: CASSPTGVETQYF; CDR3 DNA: TGTGCCAGCAGCCCTACAGGGGTTGAGACCCAGTACTTC
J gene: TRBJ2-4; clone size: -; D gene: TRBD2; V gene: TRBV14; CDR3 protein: CASSQGLYLAVQYF; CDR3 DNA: TGTGCCAGCAGCCAAGGTCTTTACCTAGCGGTTCAGTACTTC
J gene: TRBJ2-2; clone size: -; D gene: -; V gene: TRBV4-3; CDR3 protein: CASSLSDRPTGELFF; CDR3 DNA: TGCGCCAGCAGCCTGAGCGACAGGCCCACCGGGGAGCTGTTTTTT
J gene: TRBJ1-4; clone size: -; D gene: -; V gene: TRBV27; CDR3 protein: CASSLSIGFNEKLFF; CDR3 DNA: TGTGCCAGCAGTTTATCGATCGGTTTTAATGAAAAACTGTTTTTT
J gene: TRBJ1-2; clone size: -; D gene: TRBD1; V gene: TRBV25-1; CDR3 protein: CASRTGVDYGYTF; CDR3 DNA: TGTGCCAGCAGGACAGGGGTGGACTATGGCTACACCTTC
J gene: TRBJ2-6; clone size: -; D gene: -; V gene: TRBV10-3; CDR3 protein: CAISPLLPQGSGANVLTF; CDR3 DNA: TGTGCCATCAGCCCCCTGCTGCCCCAGGGATCTGGGGCCAACGTCCTGACTTTC
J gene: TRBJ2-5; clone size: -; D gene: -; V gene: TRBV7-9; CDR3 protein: CASSLEARGETQYF; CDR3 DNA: TGTGCCAGCAGCTTAGAGGCCCGGGGGGAGACCCAGTACTTC
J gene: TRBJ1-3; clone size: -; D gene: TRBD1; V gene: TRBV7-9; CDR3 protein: CASSPPPSTQGAGNTIYF; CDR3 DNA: TGTGCCAGCAGCCCTCCCCCGTCGACACAGGGGGCCGGAAACACCATATATTTT
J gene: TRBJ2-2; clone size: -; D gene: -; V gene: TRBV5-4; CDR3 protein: CASSGTGHRVAGELFF; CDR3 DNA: TGTGCCAGCAGCGGTACGGGGCACAGGGTGGCCGGGGAGCTGTTTTTT
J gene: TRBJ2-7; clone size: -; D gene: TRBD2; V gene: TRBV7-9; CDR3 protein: CASSTSGRDYEQYF; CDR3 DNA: TGTGCCAGCAGCACTAGTGGGAGGGACTACGAGCAGTACTTC
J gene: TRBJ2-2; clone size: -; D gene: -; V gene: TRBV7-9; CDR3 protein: CASSGTPGDTELFF; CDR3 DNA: TGTGCCAGCAGCGGAACGCCGGGAGACACAGAGCTGTTTTTT
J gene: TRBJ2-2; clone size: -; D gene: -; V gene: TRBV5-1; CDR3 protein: CASSQTRGASTGELFF; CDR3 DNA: TGCGCCAGCAGCCAAACTCGTGGGGCGAGCACCGGGGAGCTGTTTTTT
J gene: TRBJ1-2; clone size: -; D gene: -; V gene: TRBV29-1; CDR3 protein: CSVEALGRNYGYTF; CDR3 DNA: TGCAGCGTTGAAGCTCTGGGGCGAAACTATGGCTACACCTTC
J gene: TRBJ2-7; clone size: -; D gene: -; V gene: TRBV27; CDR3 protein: CASSGGSSYEQYF; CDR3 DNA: TGTGCCAGCAGCGGAGGGAGCTCCTACGAGCAGTACTTC
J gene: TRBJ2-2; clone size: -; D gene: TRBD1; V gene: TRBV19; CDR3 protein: CASSIQTGTTGELFF; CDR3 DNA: TGTGCCAGTAGTATCCAGACAGGGACCACCGGGGAGCTGTTTTTT
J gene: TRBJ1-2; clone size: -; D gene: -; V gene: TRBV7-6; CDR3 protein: CASSSSDSPWGYTF; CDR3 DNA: TGTGCCAGCAGCTCGTCCGACAGCCCCTGGGGCTACACCTTC
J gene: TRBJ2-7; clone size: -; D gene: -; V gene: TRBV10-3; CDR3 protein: CAISGGVAYSYEQYF; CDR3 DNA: TGTGCCATCAGTGGGGGGGTAGCGTACTCCTACGAGCAGTACTTC
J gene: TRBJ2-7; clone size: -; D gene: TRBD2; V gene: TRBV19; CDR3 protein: CASSIRAGSYEQYF; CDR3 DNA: TGTGCCAGTAGTATCCGAGCGGGATCCTACGAGCAGTACTTC
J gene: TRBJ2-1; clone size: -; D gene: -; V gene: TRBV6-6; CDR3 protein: CASSLLRNEQFF; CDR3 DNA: TGTGCCAGCAGTTTACTCCGCAATGAGCAGTTCTTC
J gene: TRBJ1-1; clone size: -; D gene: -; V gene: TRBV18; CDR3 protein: CASSPNTGSAGLSEAFF; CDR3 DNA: TGTGCCAGCTCACCAAATACGGGGTCGGCTGGTTTATCTGAAGCTTTCTTT
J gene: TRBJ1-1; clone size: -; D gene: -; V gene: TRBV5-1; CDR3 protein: CASSLNIREVNTEAFF; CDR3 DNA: TGCGCCAGCAGCTTGAATATAAGGGAGGTGAACACTGAAGCTTTCTTT
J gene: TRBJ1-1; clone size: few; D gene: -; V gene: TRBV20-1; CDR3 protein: CSGVTYTEAFF; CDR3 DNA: TGCAGCGGGGTTACGTACACTGAAGCTTTCTTT
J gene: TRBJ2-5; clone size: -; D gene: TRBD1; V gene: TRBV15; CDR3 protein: CATSRVRTGQETQYF; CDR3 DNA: TGTGCCACCAGCAGAGTAAGGACAGGGCAAGAGACCCAGTACTTC
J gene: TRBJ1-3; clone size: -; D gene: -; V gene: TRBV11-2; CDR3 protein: CASSLFATFRPRSGNTIYF; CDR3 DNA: TGTGCCAGCAGCTTATTCGCGACGTTCCGCCCGAGGTCTGGAAACACCATATATTTT